These T cell receptor beta chains were read from a single sample in a study of blood T cells in healthy people across ages. TCRdb recomputed calls from the 5' RACE reads with MiXCR, one row per CDR3 protein. The table lists around 800,000 distinct CDR3 sequences, around 24% of them singletons. This sample also appeared in a second study, on T cells of mothers and their children.

What was sequenced was blood. Receptor source: a boy aged 5-17 years in good health. CDR3s include the opening cysteine and the closing phenylalanine or tryptophan. The order of the fields is J gene, CDR3 length, V gene, CDR3 protein.

TRBJ1-5,12,TRBV20-1,CSATQSNQPQHF
TRBJ2-1,15,TRBV7-9,CASSTSGGAYNEQFF
TRBJ1-2,14,TRBV20-1,CRLGTGTDDYGYTF
TRBJ1-5,15,TRBV5-1,CASSLTGLMNQPQHF
TRBJ2-5,13,TRBV20-1,CSARDTGLETQYF
TRBJ2-7,13,TRBV10-3,CAIMGQGFYEQYF
TRBJ2-7,15,TRBV5-5,CASSLGPGTIYEQYF
TRBJ1-5,15,TRBV20-1,CSARETGVVNQPQHF
TRBJ2-5,14,TRBV12-3/TRBV12-4,CASSLVGVRETQYF
TRBJ2-2,15,TRBV19,CASSIYGRRTGELFF
TRBJ2-3,16,TRBV3-1,CASSSTGTGSVDTQYF
TRBJ1-5,16,TRBV6-6,CASSYSSRTGSQPQHF
TRBJ1-1,13,TRBV5-1,CASSSWTGRHVFF
TRBJ2-7,14,TRBV27,CASSFGLGTYEQYF
TRBJ2-1,15,TRBV7-9,CASSSPRGQGDEQFF
TRBJ1-2,14,TRBV7-6,CASSQHTGDYGYTF
TRBJ2-1,14,TRBV3-1,CASSLDGGLGEQFF
TRBJ1-4,15,TRBV5-1,CASSLVGRSNEKLFF
TRBJ1-1,11,TRBV5-8,CASKVNTEAFF
TRBJ2-4,15,TRBV2,CASSEDAIAKNIQYF
TRBJ1-1,12,TRBV20-1,CSAGRTNTEAFF
TRBJ2-1,15,TRBV27,CASSGLAGGINEQFF
TRBJ2-3,15,TRBV12-3/TRBV12-4,CASSSSSGGHSTQYF
TRBJ2-7,16,TRBV5-1,CASSFTGTPFSYEQYF
-,16,TRBV12-3/TRBV12-4,CACSSGTSFGSNEQFF
TRBJ2-7,16,TRBV3-1,CASSQAPGGPFDEQYF
TRBJ2-1,18,TRBV4-2,CASSQDLGPGLAANEQFF
TRBJ2-7,15,TRBV2,CASSERLAGEGEQYF
TRBJ1-4,16,TRBV2,CASSVRQGGTNEKLFF
TRBJ2-4,14,TRBV28,CASRGGLAKNIQYF
TRBJ2-5,16,TRBV6-6,CASSHTGIQYQETQYF